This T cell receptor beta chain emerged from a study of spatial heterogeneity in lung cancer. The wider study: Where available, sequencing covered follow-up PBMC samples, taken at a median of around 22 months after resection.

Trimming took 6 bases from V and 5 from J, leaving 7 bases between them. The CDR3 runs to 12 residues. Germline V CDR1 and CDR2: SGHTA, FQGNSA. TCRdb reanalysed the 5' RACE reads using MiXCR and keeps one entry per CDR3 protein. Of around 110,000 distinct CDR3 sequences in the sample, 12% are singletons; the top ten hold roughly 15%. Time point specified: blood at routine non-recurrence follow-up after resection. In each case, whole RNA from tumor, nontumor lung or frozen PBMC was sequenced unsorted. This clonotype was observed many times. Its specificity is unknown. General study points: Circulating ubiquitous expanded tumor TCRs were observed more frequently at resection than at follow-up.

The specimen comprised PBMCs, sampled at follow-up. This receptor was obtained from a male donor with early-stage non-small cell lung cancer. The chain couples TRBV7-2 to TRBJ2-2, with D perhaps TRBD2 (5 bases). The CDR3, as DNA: TGTGCCAGCAGGCGGGTAACCGGGGAGCTGTTTTTT. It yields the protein CASRRVTGELFF.